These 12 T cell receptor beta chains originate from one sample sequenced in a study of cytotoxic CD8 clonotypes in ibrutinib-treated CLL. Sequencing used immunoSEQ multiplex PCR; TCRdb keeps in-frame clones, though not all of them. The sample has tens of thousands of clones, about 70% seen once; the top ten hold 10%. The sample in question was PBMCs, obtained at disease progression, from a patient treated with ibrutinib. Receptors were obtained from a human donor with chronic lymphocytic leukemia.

This chain's CDR3 is CASSLVDTQYF. CDR3 DNA: TGCGCCAGCAGCTTGGTGGATACGCAGTATTTT. The chain links TRBV5-1 to TRBJ2-3; D unclear. This CDR3 comprises 11 residues. The germline V gene has CDR1 SGHRS and CDR2 YFSETQ. The ends were cut back, 0 bases at V and 6 bases at J, with 2 bases in the middle.

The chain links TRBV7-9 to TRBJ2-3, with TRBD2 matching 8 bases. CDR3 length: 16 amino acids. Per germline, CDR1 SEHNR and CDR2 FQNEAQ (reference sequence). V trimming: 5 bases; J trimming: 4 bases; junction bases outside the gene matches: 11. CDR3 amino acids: CASSPDPTSAPDTQYF. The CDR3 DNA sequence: TGTGCCAGCAGCCCCGACCCGACTAGCGCCCCAGATACGCAGTATTTT.

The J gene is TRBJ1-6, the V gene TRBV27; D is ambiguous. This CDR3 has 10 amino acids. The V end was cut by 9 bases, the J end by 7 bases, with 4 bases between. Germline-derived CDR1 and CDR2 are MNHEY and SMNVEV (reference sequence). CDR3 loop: CARSNSPLHF. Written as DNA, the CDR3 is TGTGCCAGGTCGAATTCACCCCTCCACTTT.

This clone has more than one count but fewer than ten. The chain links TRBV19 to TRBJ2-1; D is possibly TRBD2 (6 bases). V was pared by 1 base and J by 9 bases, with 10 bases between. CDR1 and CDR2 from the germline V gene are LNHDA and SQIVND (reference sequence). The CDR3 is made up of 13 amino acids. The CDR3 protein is CASSIGRVGEQFF. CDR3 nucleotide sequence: TGTGCCAGTAGTATAGGGAGGGTGGGTGAGCAGTTCTTC.

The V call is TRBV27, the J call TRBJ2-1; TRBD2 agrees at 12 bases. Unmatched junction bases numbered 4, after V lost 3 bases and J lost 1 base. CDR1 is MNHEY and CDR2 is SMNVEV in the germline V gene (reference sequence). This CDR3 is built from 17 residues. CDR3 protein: CASSLTSGSRSYNEQFF. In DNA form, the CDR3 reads TGTGCCAGCAGTTTGACTAGCGGGAGTAGGTCCTACAATGAGCAGTTCTTC.

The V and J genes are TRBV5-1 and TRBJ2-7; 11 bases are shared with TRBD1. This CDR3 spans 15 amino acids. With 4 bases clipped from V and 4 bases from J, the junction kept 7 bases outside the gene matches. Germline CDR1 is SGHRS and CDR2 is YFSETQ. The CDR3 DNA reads TGCGCCAGCAGCCACGCCGGACAGGGGGCTTACGAGCAGTACTTC. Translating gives CASSHAGQGAYEQYF.

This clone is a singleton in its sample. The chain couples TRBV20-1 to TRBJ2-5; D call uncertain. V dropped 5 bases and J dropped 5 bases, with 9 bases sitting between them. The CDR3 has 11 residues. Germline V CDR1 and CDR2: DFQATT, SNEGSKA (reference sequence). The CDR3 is CSAGVGETQYF. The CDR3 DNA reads TGCAGTGCTGGGGTGGGGGAGACCCAGTACTTC.

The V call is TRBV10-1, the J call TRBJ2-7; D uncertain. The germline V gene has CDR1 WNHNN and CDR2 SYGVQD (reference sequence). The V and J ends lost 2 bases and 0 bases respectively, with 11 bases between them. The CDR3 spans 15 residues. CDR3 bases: TGCGCCAGCAGTGAGGGTGGCAGGAGCTCCTACGAGCAGTACTTC. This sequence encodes CASSEGGRSSYEQYF.

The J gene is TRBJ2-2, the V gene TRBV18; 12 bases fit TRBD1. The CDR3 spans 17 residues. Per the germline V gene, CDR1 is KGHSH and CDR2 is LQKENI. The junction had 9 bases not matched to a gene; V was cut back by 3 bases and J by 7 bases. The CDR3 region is CASSPPWDRGRSGELFF. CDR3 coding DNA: TGTGCCAGCTCACCCCCCTGGGACAGGGGGCGAAGCGGGGAGCTGTTTTTT.

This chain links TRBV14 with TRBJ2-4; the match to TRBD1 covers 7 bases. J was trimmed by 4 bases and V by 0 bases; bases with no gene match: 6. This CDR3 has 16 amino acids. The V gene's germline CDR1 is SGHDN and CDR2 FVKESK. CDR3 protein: CASSQDLTGTKNIQYF. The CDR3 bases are TGTGCCAGCAGCCAAGACTTGACAGGGACAAAAAACATTCAGTACTTC.

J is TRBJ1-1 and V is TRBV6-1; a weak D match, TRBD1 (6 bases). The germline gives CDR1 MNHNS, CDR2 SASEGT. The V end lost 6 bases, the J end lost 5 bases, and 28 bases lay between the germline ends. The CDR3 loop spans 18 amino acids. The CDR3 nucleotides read TGTGCCAGCAGCGAAACGGGGCAGGGGAAATGGGGAGAAACTGAAGCTTTCTTT. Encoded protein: CASSETGQGKWGETEAFF.

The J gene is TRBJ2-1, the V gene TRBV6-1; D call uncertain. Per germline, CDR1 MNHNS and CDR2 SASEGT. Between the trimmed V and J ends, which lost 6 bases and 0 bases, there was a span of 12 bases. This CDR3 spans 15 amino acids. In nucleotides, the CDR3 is TGTGCCAGCAGGATTGTCTACAGCTCCTACAATGAGCAGTTCTTC. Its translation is CASRIVYSSYNEQFF.